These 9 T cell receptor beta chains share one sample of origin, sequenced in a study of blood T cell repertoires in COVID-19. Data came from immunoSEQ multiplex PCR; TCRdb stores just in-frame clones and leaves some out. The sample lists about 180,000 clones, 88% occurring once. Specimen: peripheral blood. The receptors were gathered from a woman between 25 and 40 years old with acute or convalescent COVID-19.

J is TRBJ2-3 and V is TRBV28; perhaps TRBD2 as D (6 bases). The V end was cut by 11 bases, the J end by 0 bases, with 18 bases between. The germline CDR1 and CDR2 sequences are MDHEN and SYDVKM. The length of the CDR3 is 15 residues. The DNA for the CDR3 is TGTGCCGGGGGAGGATTTGGCCAGAGCACAGATACGCAGTATTTT. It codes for CAGGGFGQSTDTQYF.

CDR3 bases: TGTGCCAGCAGCTTGGCCGGGGACATCCAATATTCACCCCTCCACTTT. Its translation: CASSLAGDIQYSPLHF. The chain is built from TRBV5-4 and TRBJ1-6, with D perhaps matching TRBD1 (6 bases). CDR3 size: 16 residues. The germline CDR1 and CDR2 sequences are SGHNT and YYREEE (reference sequence). V lost 0 bases and J lost 8, with 15 bases in between.

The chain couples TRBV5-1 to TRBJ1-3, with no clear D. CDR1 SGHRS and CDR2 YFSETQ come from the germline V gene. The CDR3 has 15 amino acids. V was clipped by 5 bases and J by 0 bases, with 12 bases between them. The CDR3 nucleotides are TGCGCCAGCAGAAGAAACGGGAACTCTGGAAACACCATATATTTT. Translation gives CASRRNGNSGNTIYF.

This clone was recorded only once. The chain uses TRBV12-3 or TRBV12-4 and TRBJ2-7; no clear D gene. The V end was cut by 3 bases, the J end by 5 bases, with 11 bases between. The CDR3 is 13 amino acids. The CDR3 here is CASSLAGIHEQYF. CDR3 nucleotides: TGTGCCAGCAGTTTGGCAGGCATTCACGAGCAGTACTTC.

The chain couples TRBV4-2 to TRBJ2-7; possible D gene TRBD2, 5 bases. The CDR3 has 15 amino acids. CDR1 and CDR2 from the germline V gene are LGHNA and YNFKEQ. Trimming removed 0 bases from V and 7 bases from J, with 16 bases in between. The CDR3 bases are TGTGCCAGCAGCCAAGATCTCGCTAGCTCCGAAGAGCAGTACTTC. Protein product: CASSQDLASSEEQYF.

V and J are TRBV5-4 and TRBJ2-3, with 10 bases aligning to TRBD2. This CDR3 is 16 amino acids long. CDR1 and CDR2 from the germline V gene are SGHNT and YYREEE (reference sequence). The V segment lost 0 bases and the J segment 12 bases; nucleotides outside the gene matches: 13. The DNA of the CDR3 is TGTGCCAGCAGCTTGGTGGTTGGAGCGGGAGGGCCTCCCCAGTATTTT. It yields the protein CASSLVVGAGGPPQYF.

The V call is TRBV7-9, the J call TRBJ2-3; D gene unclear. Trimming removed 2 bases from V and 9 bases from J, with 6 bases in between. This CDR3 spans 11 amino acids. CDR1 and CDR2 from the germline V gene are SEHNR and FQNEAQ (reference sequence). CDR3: CASSLSVTQYF. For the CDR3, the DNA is TGTGCCAGCAGCTTAAGCGTGACGCAGTATTTT.

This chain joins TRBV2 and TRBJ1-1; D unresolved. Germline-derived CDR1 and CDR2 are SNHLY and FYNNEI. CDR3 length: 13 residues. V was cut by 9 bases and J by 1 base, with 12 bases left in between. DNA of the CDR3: TGTGCCAGTCGACTAGGGCAGAACACTGAAGCTTTCTTT. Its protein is CASRLGQNTEAFF. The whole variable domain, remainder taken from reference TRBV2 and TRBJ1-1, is EPEVTQTPSHQVTQMGQEVILRCVPISNHLYFYWYRQILGQKVEFLVSFYNNEISEKSEIFDDQFSVERPDGSNFTLKIRSTKLEDSAMYFCASRLGQNTEAFFGQGTRLTVV.

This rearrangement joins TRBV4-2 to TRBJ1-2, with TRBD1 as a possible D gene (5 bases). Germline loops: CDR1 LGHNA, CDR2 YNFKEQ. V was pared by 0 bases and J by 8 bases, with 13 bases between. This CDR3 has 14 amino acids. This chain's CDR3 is CASSQEGRVKGYTF. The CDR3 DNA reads TGTGCCAGCAGCCAAGAGGGCAGGGTGAAGGGCTACACCTTC.